Here is one T cell receptor beta chain with its context. This clonotype appeared many times. Its antigen is not yet known. Base qualities were left out, and no much larger clone turns up one base away. The data originate from a study of T cells in Graves' hyperthyroidism and ophthalmopathy (dated 2019 in TCRdb). Broadly, across the study: Peripheral blood was sampled at the time of initial diagnosis, prior to any treatment. TCR V-J signatures able to tell the groups apart were searched for in a discovery cohort of some 100 patients, of whom over 40 had Graves' ophthalmopathy and 55 to 60 had stable Graves' hyperthyroidism. The 90 to 100 discovery patients were randomly split 7:3 into training and test sets. Whether ophthalmopathy could be predicted prospectively was tested in an independent validation cohort made up of some 20 hyperthyroidism patients plus 17 patients who later progressed to ophthalmopathy. In about 6 Graves' hyperthyroidism patients, the study also compared T-cell repertoires from thyroid tissue with T-cell repertoires from blood. The paper describes TCR Vbeta CDR3 sequencing of 130 to 150 peripheral blood samples, made up of 43 ophthalmopathy patients, some 76 hyperthyroidism patients and roughly 17 progressor patients. After blood sampling, hyperthyroidism patients were treated with methimazole at a starting dose of 30 mg daily, and ophthalmopathy patients were treated with high-dose intravenous methylprednisolone. What the study reported, not specific to this receptor: No statistical method was used to fix the sample size in advance, and group allocation was not hidden from the investigators. A model built on a 13 V-J signature distinguished ophthalmopathy from stable hyperthyroidism, reaching roughly 88% sensitivity and 81% to 83% specificity in cross-validation and 80%/75% in testing. Blood samples also contained most of the expanded thyroid clonotypes (frequency above 0.001), which suggests that blood repertoires may reflect thyroid immune responses. In validation, the model predicted progression to ophthalmopathy a median of about 6 months before onset, with roughly 68% sensitivity and about 72% specificity.

Amplification of TCR beta CDR3 regions was carried out from RNA transcripts. The TCR CDR3 was subjected to a first round of RT-PCR using the HTBI primer set and the Qiagen OneStep RT-PCR kit. A second multiplex PCR round built the libraries, followed by size selection and purification. Libraries were sequenced paired-end with 100 bp reads on an Illumina HiSeq2000. Per the original workflow: SOAPnuke was used to process the raw data, with reads discarded if the reads contained adapters or uncalled bases, had a mean Phred below 15, or lacked an exact constant-primer or identifier match. COPE v1.2.5 was used to merge high-quality paired reads, and clonotypes were defined as unique nucleotide sequences. MiTCR v1.1 was used to align the clonotypes against IMGT TRBV, TRBD and TRBJ reference segments. Analysis was restricted to V-J combinations with a frequency above 0.0001, which covered roughly 99% of repertoires. A TCS score was defined as the ratio between F50 (clonal expansion) and ExV (chaos), using BLOSUM62-based TCRdist between CDR3 peptides within each V-J. Welch's t-statistics and random forest reduced several hundred V-J features to around 14, which were used in a naive Bayes classifier (R e1071). TCRdb reprocessed the public reads (quality trimming at Q25 with fastp, clone calling with MiXCR) and kept in-frame beta chains. CDR3 protein sequences are deduplicated, and each keeps its most common genes and DNA. The V and J calls shown here were made by TCRdb, not taken from the authors' results. This sample gives under 300,000 distinct CDR3 sequences in total; 10% to 15% of them show up just once. The ten most abundant clones make up approximately 7.8% of the sample.

Hyperthyroidism patients were aged 18 to 65 years and newly diagnosed, with disease duration of less than 2 months. Patients with uncontrolled infections, other autoimmune diseases, pregnancy or lactation were excluded. Diagnoses were based on clinical symptoms, serum thyroxine and TRAb, thyroid ultrasound and orbital computed tomography. Blood from progressor patients was drawn when they were first diagnosed with hyperthyroidism, before any ophthalmopathy symptoms appeared. PBMCs were separated from under 11 ml of fresh peripheral blood using Ficoll-Paque density gradient centrifugation. Progressor patients were defined as those initially diagnosed with Graves' hyperthyroidism in whom ophthalmopathy developed during follow-up. Total RNA was extracted using Trizol reagent, and RNA quality was assessed on an Agilent 2100 Bioanalyzer. Sequencing was carried out using blood. The source of this sequence is a woman aged 25 to 39 with Graves' hyperthyroidism that later progressed to Graves' ophthalmopathy.

The nucleotide sequence is given as TGTGCCAGCAGTTCAGGGGCGATAGATACGCAGTATTTT. The resulting protein is CASSSGAIDTQYF. Recombination connected TRBV27 to TRBJ2-3; TRBD1 is possibly the D segment (6 matching bases). A distance of 10 bases separates the germline ends of V and J, which lose 4 bases and 5 bases respectively. The CDR3 runs 13 residues from the cysteine to the phenylalanine. The only DNA kept is the CDR3, 39 bases in frame from the first base. The germline V gene (reference sequence) yields MNHEY for CDR1 and SMNVEV for CDR2.